The 22 T cell receptor beta chains reported below all come from one sample, sequenced in a study of CD8 T cells in Susac syndrome. cDNA came from around 0.5 to 1 ug RNA primed by random hexamers. TCRdb reprocessed the immunoSEQ multiplex PCR reads via MiXCR and lists one record per CDR3 protein. Of over 95,000 distinct CDR3 sequences detected, 92% appear once; the ten largest clones hold 0.14%. Sample: CD4+ T cells from PBMCs. These TCRs come from a human donor in good health.

DNA of the CDR3: TGTGCCAGCTCACCATCGACGCACGTCCTCTCTGGGGCCAACGTCCTGACTTTC. This gives the protein CASSPSTHVLSGANVLTF. The rearrangement joins TRBV18 to TRBJ2-6; D is unresolved. This CDR3 comprises 18 residues. V lost 2 bases and J lost 0, with 14 bases in between. Germline CDR1 reads KGHSH; CDR2 reads LQKENI.

The chain couples TRBV7-2 to TRBJ2-1; 11 bases fit TRBD2. From germline, CDR1 is SGHTA and CDR2 FQGNSA. The CDR3 runs to 16 residues. Trimming took 3 bases from V and 7 from J; bases not matched to a gene: 8. CDR3 bases: TGTGCCAGCAGCTTCGTACCACTAGCGGGAGTGAATGAGCAGTTCTTC. Translated: CASSFVPLAGVNEQFF.

The chain couples TRBV7-8 to TRBJ2-7; the D gene is possibly TRBD1 (6 bases). V was trimmed by 5 bases and J by 0 bases, leaving 20 bases between them. This CDR3 spans 17 amino acids. Per germline, CDR1 SGHVS and CDR2 FQNEAQ. In DNA, the CDR3 is TGTGCCAGCAGCCAATCGACCGGGACACTAAGCTCCTACGAGCAGTACTTC. Translating gives CASSQSTGTLSSYEQYF.

The chain couples TRBV3-1 to TRBJ2-1; 9 bases fit TRBD2. The ends lost 0 bases at V and 7 bases at J; junction bases unmatched: 7. Germline V gives CDR1 LGHDT, CDR2 YNNKEL (reference sequence). The CDR3 extends over 16 amino acids. CDR3 in DNA: TGTGCCAGCAGCCAAGAGGGCGGGAGGGCCGTAAATGAGCAGTTCTTC. Amino acids: CASSQEGGRAVNEQFF.

The chain uses TRBV23-1 and TRBJ2-5; D assignment may be TRBD1 or TRBD2 (6 bases each). TRBV23-1 falls under the ORF class, with uncertain function. Trimming stripped 2 bases from V and 5 bases from J, with 21 bases between. CDR3 size: 17 residues. The CDR3 spells CASSQNVGGLSRETQYF. The CDR3 bases are TGCGCCAGCAGTCAAAACGTTGGGGGGCTAAGTAGGGAGACCCAGTACTTC.

This clonotype was recorded a few times. This chain joins TRBV4-3 and TRBJ2-5; 10 bases line up with TRBD1. Germline trimming cut 6 bases from V and 2 bases from J; bases unmatched to any gene: 6. The CDR3 extends over 15 amino acids. Germline values: CDR1 LGHNA, CDR2 YSLEER. The CDR3 DNA is TGCGCCAGCAGACCCGGGACAGGGGAACAAGAGACCCAGTACTTC. As protein: CASRPGTGEQETQYF.

The chain recombines TRBV7-9 with TRBJ2-1; TRBD1 matches at 10 bases. Germline trimming cut 5 bases from V and 6 bases from J; bases unmatched to any gene: 7. CDR1 and CDR2 from the germline V gene are SEHNR and FQNEAQ (reference sequence). The CDR3 length is 15 residues. This chain's CDR3 is CASSRDRGPVNEQFF. CDR3 in DNA: TGTGCCAGCAGCCGCGACAGGGGGCCGGTCAATGAGCAGTTCTTC.

This clonotype was seen just once. The chain has TRBV9 and TRBJ2-3, with D possibly matching TRBD2 (6 bases). The CDR3 length is 13 residues. Germline V gene lookup returns CDR1 SGDLS and CDR2 YYNGEE. The V and J ends lost 3 bases and 3 bases respectively, with 8 bases between them. CDR3: CASSEGGTDTQYF. In DNA form, the CDR3 reads TGTGCCAGCAGCGAAGGAGGGACAGATACGCAGTATTTT.

The chain carries TRBV2 and TRBJ2-2, with 9 bases matching TRBD2. The CDR3 has 15 amino acids. CDR1 and CDR2 from the germline V gene are SNHLY and FYNNEI. Germline trimming cut 8 bases from V and 5 bases from J; bases unmatched to any gene: 9. The CDR3 DNA sequence: TGTGCCAGCCGGGAGCGGGAGGTAGGGACCGGGGAGCTGTTTTTT. Translating it yields CASREREVGTGELFF.

The chain carries TRBV29-1 and TRBJ2-3; 11 bases line up with TRBD2. Germline lookup yields CDR1 SQVTM and CDR2 ANQGSEA. V trimming: 7 bases; J trimming: 3 bases; junction bases outside the gene matches: 6. The CDR3 spans 14 residues. The CDR3 bases are TGCAGCGGGATTACTAGCGGGGGAACAGATACGCAGTATTTT. It translates to CSGITSGGTDTQYF.

The CDR3 DNA reads TGTGCCAGCAGGCCAGGACGGCGGGGCTATGGCTACACCTTC. It encodes CASRPGRRGYGYTF. The chain is built from TRBV7-8 and TRBJ1-2; D gene unclear. This CDR3 contains 14 residues. Trimming removed 6 bases from V and 4 bases from J, with 15 bases in between. CDR1 and CDR2 from the germline V gene are SGHVS and FQNEAQ.

The V and J genes are TRBV7-9 and TRBJ2-1; TRBD2 matches at 11 bases. CDR3 length: 18 amino acids. Germline CDR1 is SEHNR and CDR2 is FQNEAQ (reference sequence). Trimming at V came to 0 bases and at J to 0 bases, leaving 4 bases not matched to a gene. The DNA of the CDR3 is TGTGCCAGCAGCTTAGCTGGGCTAGCGGGGGGCTCCTACAATGAGCAGTTCTTC. This codes for CASSLAGLAGGSYNEQFF.

The V call is TRBV4-3, the J call TRBJ2-1; unclear D gene. The CDR3 spans 14 residues. The germline V gene encodes CDR1 LGHNA and CDR2 YSLEER. The V gene lost 3 bases and the J gene lost 8 bases, with 14 bases spanning the gap. The CDR3: CASSHVGSTDEQFF. Written as DNA, the CDR3 is TGCGCCAGCAGCCATGTTGGGTCCACCGATGAGCAGTTCTTC.

V usage is TRBV6-5 and J usage is TRBJ1-2; D is uncertain. CDR1 is MNHEY and CDR2 is SVGAGI in the germline V gene. The V and J ends lost 6 bases and 3 bases respectively, with 20 bases between them. This CDR3 comprises 16 residues. The CDR3 nucleotides are TGTGCCAGCAGATTATTTGATGGCGTTGGGGACTATGGCTACACCTTC. This codes for CASRLFDGVGDYGYTF.

The genes are TRBV5-1 and TRBJ1-1; no reliable D call. Germline CDR1 is SGHRS and CDR2 is YFSETQ. V lost 1 base, J lost 1 base, and 11 bases lay in between. The CDR3 sequence is 15 residues long. The CDR3 reads CASSLSPVTNTEAFF. In nucleotides, the CDR3 is TGCGCCAGCAGCTTGTCTCCAGTAACGAACACTGAAGCTTTCTTT. The whole variable domain, filled in from reference TRBV5-1 and TRBJ1-1, reads KAGVTQTPRYLIKTRGQQVTLSCSPISGHRSVSWYQQTPGQGLQFLFEYFSETQRNKGNFPGRFSGRQFSNSRSEMNVSTLELGDSALYLCASSLSPVTNTEAFFGQGTRLTVV.

The rearrangement joins TRBV7-2 to TRBJ2-7, with D possibly called TRBD1 or TRBD2 (5 bases each). The V gene lost 3 bases and the J gene lost 0 bases, with 12 bases spanning the gap. CDR1 is SGHTA and CDR2 is FQGNSA in the germline V gene. This CDR3 has 15 amino acids. This chain's CDR3 is CASSLTTGSSYEQYF. CDR3 DNA sequence: TGTGCCAGCAGCTTGACTACAGGTTCCTCCTACGAGCAGTACTTC.

CDR3 DNA sequence: TGCGCCAGCAGCCTAGACGGGTTCCAATCTACTGAAGCTTTCTTT. Residues: CASSLDGFQSTEAFF. The chain has TRBV4-1 and TRBJ1-1; D unclear. V gave up 4 bases and J gave up 5 bases, with 17 bases separating them. The CDR3 totals 15 residues. Germline V gives CDR1 MGHRA, CDR2 YSYEKL.

The chain couples TRBV12-3 or TRBV12-4 to TRBJ2-7; tentatively, D is TRBD1 (5 bases). The V end lost 2 bases, the J end lost 1 base, and 9 bases lay between the germline ends. The CDR3 is made up of 14 amino acids. The CDR3 sequence: CASSLQGRSYEQYF. The CDR3 nucleotides are TGTGCCAGCAGTTTACAGGGAAGATCCTACGAGCAGTACTTC.

The chain has TRBV7-9 and TRBJ2-7, with 7 bases that match TRBD1. CDR3 length equals 13 residues. The germline V gene encodes CDR1 SEHNR and CDR2 FQNEAQ (reference sequence). The V and J ends lost 8 bases and 2 bases, in that order; junction bases with no gene match: 6. Here the CDR3 DNA reads TGTGCCAGCTCTGGGGGACAGACCTACGAGCAGTACTTC. It is translated as CASSGGQTYEQYF.

V and J are TRBV7-6 and TRBJ1-6; a weak D match, TRBD1 (6 bases). The CDR3 consists of 17 residues. CDR1 is SGHVS and CDR2 is FNYEAQ in the germline V gene. Trimming took off 4 bases at V and 3 bases at J, with 16 bases between the two ends. The CDR3 protein is CASSSSRPGHYNSPLHF. The CDR3 region has the DNA TGTGCCAGCAGCTCGTCCAGGCCGGGACACTATAATTCACCCCTCCACTTT. Full variable domain (remainder filled in from reference TRBV7-6 and TRBJ1-6): GAGVSQSPRYKVTKRGQDVALRCDPISGHVSLYWYRQALGQGPEFLTYFNYEAQQDKSGLPNDRFSAERPEGSISTLTIQRTEQRDSAMYRCASSSSRPGHYNSPLHFGNGTRLTVT.

The chain uses TRBV5-1 and TRBJ1-2, with D maybe TRBD1 (5 bases). The CDR3 has 16 residues. The germline V gene encodes CDR1 SGHRS and CDR2 YFSETQ. V lost 0 bases to trimming and J lost 8 bases, with 20 bases between them. The CDR3: CASSLATGTRPVGYTF. CDR3 nucleotides: TGCGCCAGCAGCTTGGCGACGGGGACCAGGCCTGTGGGCTACACCTTC.

As regards this clonotype: At one of its ends the junction is not consistent with the germline gene, which may arise from a read error. V usage is TRBV7-7 and J usage is TRBJ2-1; 13 bases are a match to TRBD2. The CDR3 loop spans 17 amino acids. CDR1 is SSHAT and CDR2 is FNYEAQ in the germline V gene (reference sequence). The CDR3 protein is CASSFRLLAGGPSEQFF. The CDR3 bases are TGTGCTAGCAGCTTCAGATTACTAGCGGGGGGGCCGTCTGAGCAGTTCTTC.